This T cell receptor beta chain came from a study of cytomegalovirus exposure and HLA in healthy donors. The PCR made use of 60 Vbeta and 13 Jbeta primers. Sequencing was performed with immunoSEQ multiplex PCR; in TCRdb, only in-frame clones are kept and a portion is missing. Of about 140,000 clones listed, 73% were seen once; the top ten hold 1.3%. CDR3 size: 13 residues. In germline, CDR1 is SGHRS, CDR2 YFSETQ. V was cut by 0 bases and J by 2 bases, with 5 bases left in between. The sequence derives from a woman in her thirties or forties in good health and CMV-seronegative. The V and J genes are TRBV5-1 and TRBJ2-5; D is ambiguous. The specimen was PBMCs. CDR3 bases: TGCGCCAGCAGCTTGGGCGGACAAGAGACCCAGTACTTC. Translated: CASSLGGQETQYF. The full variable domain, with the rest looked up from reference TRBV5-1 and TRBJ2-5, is KAGVTQTPRYLIKTRGQQVTLSCSPISGHRSVSWYQQTPGQGLQFLFEYFSETQRNKGNFPGRFSGRQFSNSRSEMNVSTLELGDSALYLCASSLGGQETQYFGPGTRLLVL.